Listed here are 12 T cell receptor beta chains from one sample, sequenced in a study of blood T cells in healthy people across ages. It was with a sample-barcoded 5' primer and a J-beta primer mix that a second PCR of about 6 to 12 cycles was run. Each CDR3 protein is one row after TCRdb ran MiXCR on the 5' RACE reads. The sample has around 1.5 million distinct CDR3 sequences; roughly a third are singletons. Sequencing used blood. Every receptor here comes from a woman in her twenties or thirties in good health.

This clonotype has ten or more counts. V gene TRBV7-9 combines with J gene TRBJ2-5; perhaps TRBD2 as D (5 bases). CDR3 length equals 15 residues. Germline V gene data show CDR1 as SEHNR and CDR2 as FQNEAQ (reference sequence). Trimming took 5 bases from V and 5 from J, leaving 18 bases between them. The CDR3 DNA is TGTGCCAGCAGCCCACGGGAAGGAGGCCTGGAGACCCAGTACTTC. Protein sequence: CASSPREGGLETQYF.

This clonotype was detected a few times. The V call is TRBV4-1, the J call TRBJ2-7; D not certain. Germline V gene data show CDR1 as MGHRA and CDR2 as YSYEKL. Trimming cost V 4 bases and J 6 bases, with 16 bases left between them. CDR3 length: 14 amino acids. As DNA, the CDR3 is TGCGCCAGCAGCCCAAGGGTGGAAAGAGGCGAGCAGTACTTC. Translated, it gives CASSPRVERGEQYF.

V usage is TRBV7-9 and J usage is TRBJ1-5; D unclear. V lost 1 base, J lost 2 bases, and 9 bases lay in between. From germline, CDR1 is SEHNR and CDR2 FQNEAQ (reference sequence). This CDR3 contains 15 residues. The DNA for the CDR3 is TGTGCCAGCAGCTTAGATGTTTCGGGCAATCAGCCCCAGCATTTT. Encoded protein: CASSLDVSGNQPQHF.

This clonotype was observed a handful of times. CDR3 residues: CASTPGLAVYTGELFF. CDR3 bases: TGCGCCAGCACCCCGGGACTAGCGGTGTACACCGGGGAGCTGTTTTTT. This rearrangement joins TRBV5-1 to TRBJ2-2; 11 bases line up with TRBD2. The germline gives CDR1 SGHRS, CDR2 YFSETQ. Trimming removed 6 bases from V and 3 bases from J; junction bases left unmatched: 7. The CDR3 consists of 16 residues.

The chain is built from TRBV29-1 and TRBJ1-2; D may be TRBD1 (5 bases). V lost 7 bases to trimming and J lost 6 bases, with 12 bases between them. Germline-derived CDR1 and CDR2 are SQVTM and ANQGSEA. The CDR3 consists of 11 residues. The CDR3 loop is CSAGGKNGYTF. For the CDR3, the DNA is TGCAGCGCTGGGGGGAAGAATGGCTACACCTTC.

Only a few counts were recorded for this clonotype. The V and J genes are TRBV27 and TRBJ2-7; TRBD2 matches at 8 bases. V dropped 7 bases and J dropped 2; count of bases not matched to a gene: 16. Germline V gene data show CDR1 as MNHEY and CDR2 as SMNVEV (reference sequence). This CDR3 contains 17 residues. This chain's CDR3 is CASIPSGGVQAAYEQYF. The DNA for the CDR3 is TGTGCCAGCATTCCTTCGGGAGGGGTACAGGCGGCCTACGAGCAGTACTTC.

This clonotype was seen a few times. This chain uses TRBV4-2 with TRBJ2-7; 13 nucleotides match TRBD2. The CDR3 runs 18 residues. The V segment lost 0 bases and the J segment 2 bases; nucleotides outside the gene matches: 7. CDR1 LGHNA and CDR2 YNFKEQ come from the germline V gene. The DNA for the CDR3 is TGTGCCAGCAGCCAAGATACTAGCGGGGGGGCGAATCCCTACGAGCAGTACTTC. This gives the protein CASSQDTSGGANPYEQYF.

This clonotype was counted at least ten times. V usage is TRBV27 and J usage is TRBJ2-1, with a tentative D call TRBD1 (6 bases). Trimming removed 7 bases from V and 2 bases from J, with 12 bases in between. The CDR3 is 14 residues long. Germline V gives CDR1 MNHEY, CDR2 SMNVEV (reference sequence). CDR3: CASTPGATYNEQFF. The CDR3 DNA follows: TGTGCCAGCACCCCAGGGGCCACCTACAATGAGCAGTTCTTC.

This clonotype was detected only a few times. This chain uses TRBV4-1 with TRBJ2-5; a possible D gene is TRBD2 (6 bases). Germline values: CDR1 MGHRA, CDR2 YSYEKL. Trimming pared 3 bases from V and 4 bases from J, leaving 18 bases between. The CDR3 runs 16 residues. The CDR3 DNA reads TGCGCCAGCAGCCAGGGAGCGGGCCCGGGGTTAGAGACCCAGTACTTC. Its protein is CASSQGAGPGLETQYF.

In this sample, this clonotype turned up a few times. The chain joins TRBV9 to TRBJ2-1; 7 bases line up with TRBD2. Germline lookup yields CDR1 SGDLS and CDR2 YYNGEE. The CDR3 runs 15 residues. Trimming took 0 bases from V and 9 from J; bases not matched to a gene: 9. CDR3 loop: CASSVAIGGVSEQFF. The CDR3 region has the DNA TGTGCCAGCAGCGTAGCCATTGGGGGGGTTAGTGAGCAGTTCTTC.

This clonotype was seen a few times. V is TRBV20-1 and J is TRBJ1-2, with D uncertain. Germline CDR1 reads DFQATT; CDR2 reads SNEGSKA (reference sequence). The CDR3 is 14 amino acids. The ends were cut back, 4 bases at V and 3 bases at J, with 15 bases in the middle. The CDR3 here is CSAMSTPWDYGYTF. CDR3 nucleotide sequence: TGCAGTGCTATGTCGACGCCCTGGGACTATGGCTACACCTTC.

This clonotype turned up a few times. The chain joins TRBV30 to TRBJ2-5, with 9 nucleotides matching TRBD2. The V segment lost 2 bases and the J segment 5 bases; nucleotides outside the gene matches: 6. Germline values: CDR1 GTSNPN, CDR2 SVGIG (reference sequence). This CDR3 region has 14 residues. The CDR3 sequence: CAWSTLAGMETQYF. The DNA for the CDR3 is TGTGCCTGGAGTACCCTAGCGGGAATGGAGACCCAGTACTTC.